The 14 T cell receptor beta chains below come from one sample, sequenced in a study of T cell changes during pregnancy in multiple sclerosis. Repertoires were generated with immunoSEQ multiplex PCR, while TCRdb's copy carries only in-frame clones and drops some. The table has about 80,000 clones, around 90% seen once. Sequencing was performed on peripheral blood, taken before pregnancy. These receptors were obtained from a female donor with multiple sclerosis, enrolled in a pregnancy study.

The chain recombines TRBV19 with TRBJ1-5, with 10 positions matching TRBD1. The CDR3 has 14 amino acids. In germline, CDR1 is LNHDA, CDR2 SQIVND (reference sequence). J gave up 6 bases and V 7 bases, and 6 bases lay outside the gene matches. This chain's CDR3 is CASILTGGSQPQHF. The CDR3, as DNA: TGTGCCAGTATCTTGACAGGGGGCAGTCAGCCCCAGCATTTT.

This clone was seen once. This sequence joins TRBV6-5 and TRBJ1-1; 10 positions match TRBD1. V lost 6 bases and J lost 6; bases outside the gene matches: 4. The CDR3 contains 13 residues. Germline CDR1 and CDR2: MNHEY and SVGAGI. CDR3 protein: CASRVTGGPEAFF. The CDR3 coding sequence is TGTGCCAGCAGGGTGACAGGGGGCCCTGAAGCTTTCTTT.

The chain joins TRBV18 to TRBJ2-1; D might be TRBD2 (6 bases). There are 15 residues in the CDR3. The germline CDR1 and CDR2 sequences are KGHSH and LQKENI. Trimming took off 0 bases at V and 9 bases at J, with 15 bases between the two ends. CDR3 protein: CASSPPTGDLTEQFF. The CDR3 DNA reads TGTGCCAGCTCACCACCGACGGGGGATCTGACTGAGCAGTTCTTC.

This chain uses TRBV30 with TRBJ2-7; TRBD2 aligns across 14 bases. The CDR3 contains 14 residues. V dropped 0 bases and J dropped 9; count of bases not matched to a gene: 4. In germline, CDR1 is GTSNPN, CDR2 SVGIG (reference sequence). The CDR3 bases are TGTGCCTGGAGTGTGGGACTAGCGGGAGCCGGGCAGTACTTC. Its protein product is CAWSVGLAGAGQYF.

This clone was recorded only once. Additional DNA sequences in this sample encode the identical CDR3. CDR3 sequence (DNA): TGCGCCAGCAGCTTGGTACTAGCGGGATCCACAGATACGCAGTATTTT. Protein sequence: CASSLVLAGSTDTQYF. V is TRBV5-1 and J is TRBJ2-3; 10 bases align to TRBD2. This CDR3 spans 16 amino acids. Looked up from germline, CDR1 is SGHRS and CDR2 is YFSETQ. V was clipped by 0 bases and J by 2 bases; unmatched bases: 3.

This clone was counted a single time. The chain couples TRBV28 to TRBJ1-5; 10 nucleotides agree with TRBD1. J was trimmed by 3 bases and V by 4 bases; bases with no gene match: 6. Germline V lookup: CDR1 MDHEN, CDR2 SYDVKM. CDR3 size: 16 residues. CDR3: CASSSGQGPNNQPQHF. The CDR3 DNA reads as TGTGCCAGCAGTTCGGGACAGGGGCCGAACAATCAGCCCCAGCATTTT.

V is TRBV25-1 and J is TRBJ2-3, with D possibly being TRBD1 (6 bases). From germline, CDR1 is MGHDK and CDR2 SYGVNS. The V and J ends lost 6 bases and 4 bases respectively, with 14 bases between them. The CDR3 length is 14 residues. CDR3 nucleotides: TGTGCCAGCAGAATACAGGGTGGCGCAGATACGCAGTATTTT. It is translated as CASRIQGGADTQYF.

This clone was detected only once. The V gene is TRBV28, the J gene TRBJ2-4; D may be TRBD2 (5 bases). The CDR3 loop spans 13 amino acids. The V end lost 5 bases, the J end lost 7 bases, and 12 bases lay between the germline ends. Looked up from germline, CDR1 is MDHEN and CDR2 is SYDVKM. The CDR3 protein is CASSKGRGNIQYF. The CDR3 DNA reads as TGTGCCAGCAGTAAGGGCCGAGGGAACATTCAGTACTTC. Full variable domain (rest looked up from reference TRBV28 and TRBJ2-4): DVKVTQSSRYLVKRTGEKVFLECVQDMDHENMFWYRQDPGLGLRLIYFSYDVKMKEKGDIPEGYSVSREKKERFSLILESASTNQTSMYLCASSKGRGNIQYFGAGTRLSVL.

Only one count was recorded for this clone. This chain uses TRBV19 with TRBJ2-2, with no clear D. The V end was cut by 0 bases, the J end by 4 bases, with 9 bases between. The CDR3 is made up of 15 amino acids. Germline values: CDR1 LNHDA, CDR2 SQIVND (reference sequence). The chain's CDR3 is CASSIEPSVTGELFF. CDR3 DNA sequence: TGTGCCAGTAGTATAGAGCCCTCGGTCACCGGGGAGCTGTTTTTT.

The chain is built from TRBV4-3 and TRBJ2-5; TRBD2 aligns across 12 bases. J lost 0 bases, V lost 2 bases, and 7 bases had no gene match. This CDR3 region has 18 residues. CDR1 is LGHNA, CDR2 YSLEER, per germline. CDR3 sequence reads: CASSQTLRTSGNQETQYF. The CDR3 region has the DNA TGCGCCAGCAGCCAAACCCTTCGGACTAGCGGGAACCAAGAGACCCAGTACTTC.

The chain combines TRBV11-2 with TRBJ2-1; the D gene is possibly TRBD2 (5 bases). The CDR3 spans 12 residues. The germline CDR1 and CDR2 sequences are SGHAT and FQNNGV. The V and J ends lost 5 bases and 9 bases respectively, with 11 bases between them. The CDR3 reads CASSLHGVEQFF. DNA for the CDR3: TGTGCCAGCAGCCTCCACGGGGTTGAGCAGTTCTTC.

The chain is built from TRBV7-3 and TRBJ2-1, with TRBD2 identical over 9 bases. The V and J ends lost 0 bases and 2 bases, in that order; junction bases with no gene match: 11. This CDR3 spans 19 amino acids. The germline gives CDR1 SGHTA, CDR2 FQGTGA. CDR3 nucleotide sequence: TGTGCCAGCAGCTTAACGGCACCGGGACTAGCTGATGCCTACAATGAGCAGTTCTTC. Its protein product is CASSLTAPGLADAYNEQFF.

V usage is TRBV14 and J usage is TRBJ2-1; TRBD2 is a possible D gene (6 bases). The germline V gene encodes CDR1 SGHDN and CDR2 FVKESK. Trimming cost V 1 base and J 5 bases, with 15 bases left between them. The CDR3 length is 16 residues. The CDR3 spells CASSQVRLVSHNEQFF. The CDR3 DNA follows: TGTGCCAGCAGCCAAGTAAGACTAGTATCCCACAATGAGCAGTTCTTC.

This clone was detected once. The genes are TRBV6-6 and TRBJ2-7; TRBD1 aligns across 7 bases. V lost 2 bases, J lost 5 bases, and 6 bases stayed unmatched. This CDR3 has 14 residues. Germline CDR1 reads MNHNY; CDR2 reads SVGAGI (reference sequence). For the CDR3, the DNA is TGTGCCAGCAGTTACGCGACAGGGAGCCACGAGCAGTACTTC. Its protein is CASSYATGSHEQYF.